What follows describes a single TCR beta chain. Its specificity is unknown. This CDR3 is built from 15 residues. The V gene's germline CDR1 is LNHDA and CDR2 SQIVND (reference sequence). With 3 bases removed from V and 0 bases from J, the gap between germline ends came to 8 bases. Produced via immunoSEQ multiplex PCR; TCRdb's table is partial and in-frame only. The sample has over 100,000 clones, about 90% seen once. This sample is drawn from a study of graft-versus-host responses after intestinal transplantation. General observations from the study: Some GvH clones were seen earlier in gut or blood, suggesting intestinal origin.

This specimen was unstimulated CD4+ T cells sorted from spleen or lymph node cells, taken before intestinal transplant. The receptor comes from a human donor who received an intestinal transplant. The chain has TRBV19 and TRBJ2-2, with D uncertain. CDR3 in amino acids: CASSIIQTNTGELFF. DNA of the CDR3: TGTGCCAGTAGTATTATCCAGACGAACACCGGGGAGCTGTTTTTT.